This is a list of T cell receptor beta chains from one sample in a study of shared clonotypes between healthy human individuals. The protocol was immunoSEQ multiplex PCR, while the TCRdb copy is restricted to in-frame clones and leaves out a portion. The repertoire consists of roughly 650,000 clones, with about 96% occurring once and the leading ten covering less than 0.13%. Sequencing was done on a sample of naive CD8+ T cells sorted from blood. The receptors stem from a woman in her 30s in good health. The CDR3 runs from the conserved cysteine through the conserved F or W. The order of the fields is V gene, J gene, clone size, D gene, CDR3 protein, CDR3 DNA. A D gene is named only where the DNA matches it firmly. Some rows have no size entry. The others give once, few or many, or a class for an expanded clone.

>TRBV2|TRBJ1-1|few|-
CASSEPPGGRFEAFF
TGTGCCAGCAGTGAACCCCCGGGCGGGAGGTTTGAAGCTTTCTTT
>TRBV19|TRBJ1-1|-|TRBD1
CASKGANTEAFF
TGTGCCAGTAAGGGGGCGAACACTGAAGCTTTCTTT
>TRBV21-1|TRBJ1-5|-|-
CASSKVGDRQRRNQPQHF
TGTGCCAGCAGCAAAGTGGGGGACAGGCAGCGGAGAAATCAGCCCCAGCATTTT
>TRBV6-1|TRBJ1-5|few|-
CASSEAGQPQHF
TGTGCCAGCAGTGAAGCGGGGCAGCCCCAGCATTTT
>TRBV18|TRBJ2-5|-|TRBD2
CASSPGAGEGPETQYF
TGTGCCAGCTCACCAGGCGCGGGAGAGGGGCCAGAGACCCAGTACTTC
>TRBV6-5|TRBJ1-1|-|-
CASSSTEDTEAFF
TGTGCCAGCAGTTCGACAGAGGACACTGAAGCTTTCTTT
>TRBV27|TRBJ1-2|-|-
CASSPGPRENYGYTF
TGTGCCAGCAGTCCGGGCCCCAGGGAAAACTATGGCTACACCTTC
>TRBV27|TRBJ2-7|-|-
CASRAVVDEQYF
TGTGCCAGCAGGGCCGTGGTCGACGAGCAGTACTTC
>TRBV11-2|TRBJ2-5|-|-
CASSPPIADQETQYF
TGTGCCAGCAGCCCACCCATAGCGGACCAAGAGACCCAGTACTTC
>TRBV28|TRBJ2-7|once|-
CASSPLLEAYEQYF
TGTGCCAGCAGTCCTCTGCTGGAAGCTTACGAGCAGTACTTC
>TRBV5-8|TRBJ2-1|-|-
CASSQRGDNEQFF
TGTGCCAGCAGCCAAAGGGGCGACAATGAGCAGTTCTTC
>TRBV27|TRBJ2-7|-|TRBD1
CASSSPIGTGGAYEQYF
TGTGCCAGCAGTTCCCCGATTGGGACAGGGGGAGCCTACGAGCAGTACTTC
>TRBV10-3|TRBJ2-1|-|TRBD2
CAISESGLAAYNEQFF
TGTGCCATCAGTGAGTCCGGACTAGCGGCCTACAATGAGCAGTTCTTC
>TRBV5-1|TRBJ2-7|-|TRBD1
CASSKGQAYEQYF
TGCGCCAGCAGCAAAGGACAGGCCTACGAGCAGTACTTC
>TRBV4-2|TRBJ1-2|-|-
CASSQRGDYGYTF
TGTGCCAGCAGCCAACGGGGGGACTATGGCTACACCTTC
>TRBV9|TRBJ2-3|-|TRBD2
CASSLSGRGTDTQYF
TGTGCCAGCAGCCTTAGCGGGAGAGGCACAGATACGCAGTATTTT
>TRBV29-1|TRBJ2-3|-|TRBD2
CSVAGLAEGVSTDTQYF
TGCAGCGTTGCAGGACTAGCGGAGGGGGTTAGCACAGATACGCAGTATTTT
>TRBV28|TRBJ2-7|-|TRBD2
CASSLAGGAYEQYF
TGTGCCAGCAGTTTAGCGGGAGGGGCCTACGAGCAGTACTTC
>TRBV2|TRBJ1-5|-|TRBD1
CASRLGGIGQPQHF
TGTGCCAGCAGGCTAGGGGGCATCGGGCAGCCCCAGCATTTT
>TRBV28|TRBJ2-6|-|-
CASSSRGQLSSGANVLTF
TGTGCCAGCAGTTCCCGGGGTCAGTTAAGCTCTGGGGCCAACGTCCTGACTTTC
>TRBV7-2|TRBJ2-3|-|TRBD1
CASSLATGSTDTQYF
TGTGCCAGCAGCTTAGCGACAGGGAGCACAGATACGCAGTATTTT
>TRBV27|TRBJ2-2|-|-
CASSRKGSTSNTGELFF
TGTGCCAGCAGTCGAAAGGGGTCCACTAGCAACACCGGGGAGCTGTTTTTT
>TRBV27|TRBJ2-1|-|-
CASSFALSSYNEQFF
TGTGCCAGCAGTTTCGCACTCAGCTCCTACAATGAGCAGTTCTTC
>TRBV27|TRBJ2-7|-|TRBD1
CASSPGTGGHLGQYF
TGTGCCAGCAGTCCCGGGACAGGGGGGCACCTTGGGCAGTACTTC
>TRBV28|TRBJ2-7|-|-
CASSFGSGGYEQYF
TGTGCCAGCAGTTTCGGCTCCGGGGGATACGAGCAGTACTTC
>TRBV4-1|TRBJ1-1|-|-
CASSQASEAFF
TGCGCCAGCAGTCAAGCGTCTGAAGCTTTCTTT
>TRBV4-1|TRBJ2-2|once|TRBD2
CASSPSSGENTGELFF
TGCGCCAGCAGCCCGAGTAGCGGGGAGAACACCGGGGAGCTGTTTTTT
>TRBV10-3|TRBJ2-5|-|-
CAISDLQVGEETQYF
TGTGCCATCAGTGATCTTCAGGTCGGCGAGGAGACCCAGTACTTC
>TRBV11-2|TRBJ2-7|-|-
CASSPRGTLYTYEQYF
TGTGCCAGCAGCCCACGAGGGACGCTTTATACCTACGAGCAGTACTTC
>TRBV7-6|TRBJ1-3|-|-
CASSKTGPSSGNTIYF
TGTGCCAGCAGCAAAACAGGGCCGAGCTCTGGAAACACCATATATTTT
>TRBV6-5|TRBJ2-7|-|-
CASSYKGPREQYF
TGTGCCAGCAGTTACAAGGGCCCTCGCGAGCAGTACTTC
>TRBV9|TRBJ1-4|-|TRBD1
CASSATGRNEKLFF
TGTGCCAGCAGCGCGACAGGGAGGAATGAAAAACTGTTTTTT
>TRBV13|TRBJ2-1|-|-
CASSGGRDLGNEQFF
TGTGCCAGCAGCGGAGGCCGGGACCTTGGGAATGAGCAGTTCTTC
>TRBV27|TRBJ2-7|few|TRBD1
CASRGGTGYEQYF
TGTGCCAGCAGGGGCGGGACAGGGTACGAGCAGTACTTC
>TRBV5-4|TRBJ2-5|once|-
CASSLDAEIGETQYF
TGTGCCAGCAGCTTGGACGCAGAGATCGGGGAGACCCAGTACTTC
>TRBV5-4|TRBJ2-2|-|-
CALARGAGELFF
TGTGCCCTCGCGCGAGGGGCCGGGGAGCTGTTTTTT
>TRBV27|TRBJ1-1|-|-
CASSLSSANTEAFF
TGTGCCAGCAGTTTATCGTCCGCGAACACTGAAGCTTTCTTT
>TRBV15|TRBJ2-3|-|-
CATSGNREPLPPQYF
TGTGCCACCTCCGGAAACAGGGAACCACTCCCCCCGCAGTATTTT
>TRBV28|TRBJ2-7|-|-
CASSTTDYEQYF
TGTGCCAGCAGTACGACAGACTACGAGCAGTACTTC
>TRBV4-1|TRBJ1-2|-|-
CASSQGPGSRYGYTF
TGCGCCAGCAGCCAAGGCCCCGGCTCAAGGTATGGCTACACCTTC